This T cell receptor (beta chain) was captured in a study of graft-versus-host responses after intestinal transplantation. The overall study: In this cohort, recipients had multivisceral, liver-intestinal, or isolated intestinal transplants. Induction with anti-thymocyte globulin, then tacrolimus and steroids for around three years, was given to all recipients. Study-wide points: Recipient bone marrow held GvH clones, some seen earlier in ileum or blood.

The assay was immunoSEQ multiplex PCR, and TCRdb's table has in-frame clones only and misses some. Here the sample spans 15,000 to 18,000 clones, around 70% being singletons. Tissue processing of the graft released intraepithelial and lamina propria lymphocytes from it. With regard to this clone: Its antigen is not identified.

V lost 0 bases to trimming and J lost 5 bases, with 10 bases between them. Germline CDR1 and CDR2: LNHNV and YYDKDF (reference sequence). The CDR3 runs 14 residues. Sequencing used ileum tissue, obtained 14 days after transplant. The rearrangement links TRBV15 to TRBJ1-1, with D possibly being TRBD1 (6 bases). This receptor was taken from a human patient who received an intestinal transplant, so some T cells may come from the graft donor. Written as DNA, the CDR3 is TGTGCCACCAGCAGAGATAGGGGGTGGACTGAAGCTTTCTTT. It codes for CATSRDRGWTEAFF.